What follows are 31 T cell receptor beta chains derived from one specimen sequenced in a study of blood T cells in healthy people across ages. Using a J-beta primer mix together with a sample-barcoded 5' primer, a second PCR was run for roughly 6 to 12 cycles. TCRdb fed the 5' RACE reads into MiXCR, producing one record per CDR3 protein. The sample lists hundreds of thousands of distinct CDR3 sequences, around 38% occurring once. Specimen: blood. The receptor set was obtained from a man older than 75 in good health.

The genes are TRBV6-2 or TRBV6-3 and TRBJ2-1; D is possibly TRBD1 (6 bases). The CDR3 totals 13 residues. V lost 6 bases and J 13 bases, leaving 19 bases between the germline ends. Per the germline V gene, CDR1 is MNHEY and CDR2 is SVGEGT. The CDR3 loop reads CASSRDTVETQFF. CDR3 coding DNA: TGTGCCAGCAGCCGGGACACGGTGGAGACCCAGTTCTTC.

This clonotype has at least ten counts. This chain joins TRBV29-1 and TRBJ2-7; no clear D. V lost 5 bases and J 9 bases, leaving 8 bases between the germline ends. CDR1 SQVTM and CDR2 ANQGSEA come from the germline V gene. This CDR3 region has 9 residues. CDR3 DNA: TGCAGCGTTCTCTTCTCGCAGTACTTC. Amino acids: CSVLFSQYF.

The sample holds many counts of this clonotype. The J gene is TRBJ2-3, the V gene TRBV20-1, with D possibly matching TRBD2 (6 bases). Germline V gives CDR1 DFQATT, CDR2 SNEGSKA (reference sequence). Trimming stripped 3 bases from V and 2 bases from J, with 18 bases between. The CDR3 length is 16 residues. CDR3 DNA sequence: TGCAGTGCTAGTCGAATGGGAGGAGGTTCCACAGATACGCAGTATTTT. Translated: CSASRMGGGSTDTQYF.

V and J are TRBV20-1 and TRBJ2-3; TRBD2 matches at 9 bases. Germline CDR1 and CDR2: DFQATT and SNEGSKA (reference sequence). The CDR3 spans 15 residues. V was pared by 2 bases and J by 4 bases, with 7 bases of the junction left unmatched. Here the CDR3 DNA reads TGCAGTGCTAGATTTGGCGGGGGGGCCTCAGATACGCAGTATTTT. Translation gives CSARFGGGASDTQYF.

As concerns this clonotype: The germline gene is not matched at one end of the junction; a read error may be the cause. This chain connects TRBV6-2 or TRBV6-3 to TRBJ2-2, with unresolved D. Germline V lookup: CDR1 MNHEY, CDR2 SVGEGT. This CDR3 has 13 amino acids. The CDR3 protein is CASSDSVTGELFF. The DNA for the CDR3 is TGTGCCAGCAGTGACTCGGTCACCGGGGAGCTGTTTTTT.

V usage is TRBV20-1 and J usage is TRBJ2-6; D gene unclear. Per germline, CDR1 DFQATT and CDR2 SNEGSKA (reference sequence). Trimming took 5 bases from V and 5 from J, leaving 10 bases between them. CDR3 length equals 13 residues. DNA for the CDR3: TGCAGTGCTCCTGCCATCCGGGCCAACGTCCTGACTTTC. Protein sequence: CSAPAIRANVLTF.

The chain couples TRBV10-3 to TRBJ2-1, with a possible D match to TRBD2 (6 bases). Per germline, CDR1 ENHRY and CDR2 SYGVKD. Trimming removed 3 bases at V and 5 bases at J, with 14 bases between. The CDR3 spans 15 residues. CDR3 residues: CAISDELAPHNEQFF. CDR3 nucleotides: TGTGCCATCAGTGATGAACTAGCCCCCCACAATGAGCAGTTCTTC.

V gene TRBV5-1 combines with J gene TRBJ2-1, with D tentatively TRBD1 (5 bases). The CDR3 loop spans 16 amino acids. Germline-derived CDR1 and CDR2 are SGHRS and YFSETQ. V lost 1 base, J lost 2 bases, and 13 bases lay in between. CDR3 nucleotides: TGCGCCAGCAGCTTGTCCGGGTGGGGCGCCTACAATGAGCAGTTCTTC. This encodes CASSLSGWGAYNEQFF. Full variable domain (outside the CDR3, taken from reference TRBV5-1 and TRBJ2-1): KAGVTQTPRYLIKTRGQQVTLSCSPISGHRSVSWYQQTPGQGLQFLFEYFSETQRNKGNFPGRFSGRQFSNSRSEMNVSTLELGDSALYLCASSLSGWGAYNEQFFGPGTRLTVL.

This chain joins TRBV7-3 and TRBJ2-5; possibly TRBD1 for D (6 bases). This CDR3 has 16 amino acids. The germline V gene encodes CDR1 SGHTA and CDR2 FQGTGA. V lost 5 bases and J 5 bases, leaving 21 bases between the germline ends. The CDR3 loop reads CASSPQGIKNVETQYF. CDR3 sequence (DNA): TGTGCCAGCAGCCCACAGGGCATTAAGAATGTGGAGACCCAGTACTTC.

This chain links TRBV21-1 with TRBJ2-5; TRBD2, the D gene given by the table, was not confirmed from the DNA. TRBV21-1 is termed a pseudogene. CDR3 size: 19 residues. DNA for the CDR3: TGTGCCAGCAGCATGGGGACTAGCGGGCGCAAATCAATCCAAGAGACCCAGTACTTC. Its protein is CASSMGTSGRKSIQETQYF.

This clonotype has a handful of counts. J is TRBJ2-3 and V is TRBV20-1, with D unresolved. The V gene's germline CDR1 is DFQATT and CDR2 SNEGSKA (reference sequence). This CDR3 is built from 14 residues. V lost 1 base and J lost 1, with 9 bases in between. The CDR3 DNA sequence: TGCAGTGCTAGAGTCAGCACTGGCACAGATACGCAGTATTTT. Protein product: CSARVSTGTDTQYF.

The chain is built from TRBV20-1 and TRBJ2-3, with TRBD2 matching 9 bases. This CDR3 is 15 amino acids long. The V and J ends lost 5 bases and 3 bases, in that order; junction bases with no gene match: 9. Germline CDR1 and CDR2: DFQATT and SNEGSKA (reference sequence). This CDR3 is CSASNSGSRTDTQYF. DNA for the CDR3: TGCAGTGCTTCTAATAGCGGGAGTCGGACAGATACGCAGTATTTT.

This clonotype was recorded a few times. This chain uses TRBV24-1 with TRBJ2-3; 11 nucleotides agree with TRBD1. Germline CDR1 reads KGHDR; CDR2 reads SFDVKD. J was trimmed by 1 base and V by 4 bases; bases with no gene match: 3. The CDR3 has 16 amino acids. CDR3 coding DNA: TGTGCCACCAGTGAACCGGGACAGGGGGGCACAGATACGCAGTATTTT. Its protein is CATSEPGQGGTDTQYF.

This clonotype was detected only a few times. The chain combines TRBV4-1 with TRBJ2-1, with a possible D match to TRBD2 (7 bases). The CDR3 is 16 residues long. The V gene's germline CDR1 is MGHRA and CDR2 YSYEKL. V was cut by 5 bases and J by 5 bases, with 19 bases left in between. DNA for the CDR3: TGCGCCAGCAGCTCAGGACGGGGGGCGCAGCACAATGAGCAGTTCTTC. Translating gives CASSSGRGAQHNEQFF.

This clonotype was found many times. J is TRBJ2-2 and V is TRBV11-3, with 11 bases that match TRBD1. Germline values: CDR1 SGHNT, CDR2 YENEEA. The CDR3 sequence is 15 residues long. V shed 4 bases, J shed 4 bases, and the junction held 2 bases outside the gene matches. CDR3 sequence reads: CASSWGQGVTGELFF. CDR3 bases: TGTGCCAGCAGCTGGGGACAGGGGGTCACCGGGGAGCTGTTTTTT. Filled out from reference TRBV11-3 and TRBJ2-2, the complete variable domain reads EAGVVQSPRYKIIEKKQPVAFWCNPISGHNTLYWYLQNLGQGPELLIRYENEEAVDDSQLPKDRFSAERLKGVDSTLKIQPAELGDSAVYLCASSWGQGVTGELFFGEGSRLTVL.

This rearrangement joins TRBV20-1 to TRBJ2-7, with 12 bases identical to TRBD2. Per germline, CDR1 DFQATT and CDR2 SNEGSKA (reference sequence). This CDR3 contains 12 residues. With V trimmed by 7 bases and J by 4 bases, 2 bases remained unmatched. CDR3 protein: CSGTSGKYEQYF. CDR3 sequence (DNA): TGCAGTGGGACTAGCGGGAAATACGAGCAGTACTTC.

CDR3 nucleotide sequence: TGCGCCAGCAGCCAAGATCTGCAGCGATGGGGCAATGAGCAGTTCTTC. Protein: CASSQDLQRWGNEQFF. The chain carries TRBV4-1 and TRBJ2-1; the D is unclear. Germline loops: CDR1 MGHRA, CDR2 YSYEKL. This CDR3 has 16 amino acids. The ends were cut back, 0 bases at V and 6 bases at J, with 15 bases in the middle.

The chain employs TRBV7-2 and TRBJ2-5, with D possibly being TRBD2 (5 bases). The last part of the DNA fits TRBJ2-7 better; the J call may be wrong. From germline, CDR1 is SGHTA and CDR2 FQGNSA. CDR3 size: 15 residues. CDR3 sequence (DNA): TGTGCCAGCAGCTTAGGTTCCGGGGTTCAATACGAGCAGTACTTC. As protein: CASSLGSGVQYEQYF.

Points on this clonotype: A much larger clonotype is one base distant, so this may be a read error. The chain uses TRBV4-2 and TRBJ2-5; 12 bases match TRBD2. The CDR3 is made up of 18 amino acids. The ends lost 3 bases at V and 11 bases at J; junction bases unmatched: 19. Looked up from germline, CDR1 is LGHNA and CDR2 is YNFKEQ. CDR3 protein: CASSQESHTSGGIPEQYF. The CDR3 DNA reads TGTGCCAGCAGCCAGGAGAGCCACACTAGCGGGGGGATCCCTGAGCAGTACTTC.

This clonotype has only a few counts. The rearrangement links TRBV25-1 to TRBJ2-7; 8 bases line up with TRBD2. With 0 bases clipped from V and 3 bases from J, the junction kept 1 base outside the gene matches. The germline V gene encodes CDR1 MGHDK and CDR2 SYGVNS. This CDR3 contains 14 residues. In DNA form, the CDR3 reads TGTGCCAGCAGTGAATATAGCGGGAACTACGAGCAGTACTTC. Amino acids: CASSEYSGNYEQYF.

A few counts support this clonotype. The chain recombines TRBV20-1 with TRBJ1-5; a possible D gene is TRBD1 (6 bases). The V gene lost 3 bases and the J gene lost 6 bases, with 15 bases spanning the gap. Germline CDR1 DFQATT, CDR2 SNEGSKA (reference sequence). The CDR3 extends over 14 amino acids. CDR3 in amino acids: CSARRSQGGQPQHF. The CDR3 region has the DNA TGCAGTGCTAGGAGATCACAGGGTGGTCAGCCCCAGCATTTT.

This sequence joins TRBV15 and TRBJ2-5; tentative D call: TRBD1 (6 bases). Trimming cost V 3 bases and J 5 bases, with 13 bases left between them. This CDR3 comprises 14 residues. Germline lookup yields CDR1 LNHNV and CDR2 YYDKDF (reference sequence). Here the CDR3 DNA reads TGTGCCACCAGCAGTTCAGGGGTTAGGGAGACCCAGTACTTC. Translation gives CATSSSGVRETQYF. Full variable domain (remainder filled in from reference TRBV15 and TRBJ2-5): DAMVIQNPRYQVTQFGKPVTLSCSQTLNHNVMYWYQQKSSQAPKLLFHYYDKDFNNEADTPDNFQSRRPNTSFCFLDIRSPGLGDTAMYLCATSSSGVRETQYFGPGTRLLVL.

In this sample, this clonotype turned up a few times. V gene TRBV7-8 combines with J gene TRBJ2-7; D is perhaps TRBD2 (5 bases). With 1 base removed from V and 2 bases from J, the gap between germline ends came to 12 bases. Germline values: CDR1 SGHVS, CDR2 FQNEAQ. The CDR3 spans 15 residues. The CDR3 sequence: CASSLEASGAYEQYF. The CDR3 coding sequence is TGTGCCAGCAGCTTAGAAGCCAGCGGAGCCTACGAGCAGTACTTC. The variable domain in full, completed from reference TRBV7-8 and TRBJ2-7, reads GAGVSQSPRYKVAKRGQDVALRCDPISGHVSLFWYQQALGQGPEFLTYFQNEAQLDKSGLPSDRFFAERPEGSVSTLKIQRTQQEDSAVYLCASSLEASGAYEQYFGPGTRLTVT.

V gene TRBV12-3 or TRBV12-4 combines with J gene TRBJ1-5; 7 positions match TRBD1. The CDR3 extends over 16 amino acids. V was pared by 3 bases and J by 0 bases, with 5 bases of the junction left unmatched. The CDR3 region has the DNA TGTGCCAGCAGTTTCGGGGGACAGCATAGCAATCAGCCCCAGCATTTT. As protein: CASSFGGQHSNQPQHF.

This clonotype was counted only a few times. The chain recombines TRBV6-5 with TRBJ1-6; TRBD1 might be the D (6 bases). The CDR3 runs 14 residues. Germline V gives CDR1 MNHEY, CDR2 SVGAGI. Trimming took 5 bases from V and 7 from J, leaving 12 bases between them. The CDR3 DNA sequence: TGTGCCAGCAGTACCCAAACAGGGAATTCACCCCTCCACTTT. Translated: CASSTQTGNSPLHF.

This clonotype was observed a few times. V gene TRBV12-3 or TRBV12-4 combines with J gene TRBJ1-5; TRBD1 agrees at 7 bases. The CDR3 loop spans 14 amino acids. V trimming: 6 bases; J trimming: 10 bases; junction bases outside the gene matches: 12. CDR3 DNA sequence: TGTGCCAGCAGCCAGGGACAGACACACACACCCCAGCATTTT. It encodes CASSQGQTHTPQHF.

There are a few counts of this clonotype. The V and J genes are TRBV28 and TRBJ1-5, with no clear D. Germline V gives CDR1 MDHEN, CDR2 SYDVKM. V was shortened by 3 bases and J by 5 bases, with 8 bases between the two germline ends. CDR3 length: 13 amino acids. The CDR3 spells CASSFRKDQPQHF. As DNA, the CDR3 is TGTGCCAGCAGTTTTCGAAAGGATCAGCCCCAGCATTTT.

This clonotype was detected only a few times. The chain couples TRBV5-6 to TRBJ2-1; tentative D call: TRBD2 (5 bases). Trimming pared 4 bases from V and 3 bases from J, leaving 14 bases between. Germline-derived CDR1 and CDR2 are SGHDT and YYEEEE. There are 15 residues in the CDR3. Written as DNA, the CDR3 is TGTGCCAGCAGCATACGGGGTCATCTCTACAATGAGCAGTTCTTC. Its translation is CASSIRGHLYNEQFF.

There are a few counts of this clonotype. This chain uses TRBV5-1 with TRBJ1-2; 11 bases map to TRBD1. J gave up 4 bases and V 4 bases, and 6 bases lay outside the gene matches. In germline, CDR1 is SGHRS, CDR2 YFSETQ. CDR3 length: 15 residues. CDR3 nucleotides: TGCGCCAGCAGCCCTAGGACAGGGGGCGCCTATGGCTACACCTTC. This codes for CASSPRTGGAYGYTF. Full variable domain (remainder filled in from reference TRBV5-1 and TRBJ1-2): KAGVTQTPRYLIKTRGQQVTLSCSPISGHRSVSWYQQTPGQGLQFLFEYFSETQRNKGNFPGRFSGRQFSNSRSEMNVSTLELGDSALYLCASSPRTGGAYGYTFGSGTRLTVV.

The rearrangement joins TRBV12-3 or TRBV12-4 to TRBJ2-3, with D tentatively TRBD2 (5 bases). There are 17 residues in the CDR3. The V end was cut by 4 bases, the J end by 1 base, with 18 bases between. The CDR3: CASSSGRGMIGTDTQYF. CDR3 in DNA: TGTGCCAGCAGTTCGGGTCGGGGAATGATCGGCACAGATACGCAGTATTTT.

This clonotype was detected many times. The gene calls are TRBV29-1 and TRBJ2-5; possibly TRBD2 for D (5 bases). Looked up from germline, CDR1 is SQVTM and CDR2 is ANQGSEA. The V end lost 4 bases, the J end lost 5 bases, and 11 bases lay between the germline ends. This CDR3 is 12 amino acids long. CDR3 loop: CSVAGVGETQYF. CDR3 in DNA: TGCAGCGTTGCCGGGGTCGGGGAGACCCAGTACTTC.